The sequence of this T cell receptor (beta chain) was determined in a study of blood T cell repertoires in COVID-19. The assay was immunoSEQ multiplex PCR, and TCRdb's table has in-frame clones only and misses some. The profile shows some 200,000 clones, around 91% of them singletons. What was sequenced was PBMCs or T cells enriched from blood (not recorded which). The receptor's source is a woman younger than 30 in a cohort exposed to, infected with or recovered from COVID-19 (not recorded which).

Here the CDR3 reads CASSQDRVVDNSPLHF. Here the CDR3 DNA reads TGTGCCAGCAGCCAGGACAGGGTCGTAGATAATTCACCCCTCCACTTT. The chain has TRBV11-2 and TRBJ1-6; TRBD1 aligns across 8 bases. V shed 5 bases, J shed 5 bases, and the junction held 8 bases outside the gene matches. The CDR3 sequence is 16 residues long. Germline lookup yields CDR1 SGHAT and CDR2 FQNNGV.